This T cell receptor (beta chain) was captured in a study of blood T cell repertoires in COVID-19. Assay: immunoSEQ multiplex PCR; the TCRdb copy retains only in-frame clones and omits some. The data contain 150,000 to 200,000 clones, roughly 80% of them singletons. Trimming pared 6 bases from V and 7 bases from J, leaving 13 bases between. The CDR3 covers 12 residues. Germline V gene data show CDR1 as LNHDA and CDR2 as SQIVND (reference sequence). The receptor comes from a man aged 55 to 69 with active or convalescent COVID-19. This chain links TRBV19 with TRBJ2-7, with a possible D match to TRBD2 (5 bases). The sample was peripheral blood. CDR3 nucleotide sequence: TGTGCCAGTAGCCCTAATAGAGGGGAGCAGTACTTC. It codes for CASSPNRGEQYF.